These 2 T cell receptor beta chains were all obtained from the same sample, sequenced in a study of OX40 agonist ivuxolimab in advanced cancers. The repertoire was sequenced with immunoSEQ multiplex PCR; TCRdb's copy has only in-frame clones and lacks some. The repertoire holds 65,000 to 70,000 clones, roughly 84% seen once, with 0.3% to 0.45% in the top ten. The sample was CD4+ or CD8+ T cells sorted from blood, taken in a trial of the OX40 agonist ivuxolimab. These receptors were collected from an adult with an advanced solid tumor such as melanoma, head and neck, liver or kidney cancer.

This chain uses TRBV2 with TRBJ2-7, with no clear D. The CDR3 is 13 residues long. Trimming left V 6 bases short and J 0 bases short, with 9 bases between. CDR1 is SNHLY and CDR2 is FYNNEI in the germline V gene. CDR3 loop: CASRAGSSYEQYF. Here the CDR3 DNA reads TGTGCCAGCAGGGCCGGTAGCTCCTACGAGCAGTACTTC.

The V and J genes are TRBV5-4 and TRBJ2-2; D possibly uses TRBD1 or TRBD2 (5 bases each). Germline loops: CDR1 SGHNT, CDR2 YYREEE (reference sequence). The CDR3 has 15 residues. With 1 base removed from V and 5 bases from J, the gap between germline ends came to 12 bases. DNA of the CDR3: TGTGCCAGCAGCTTGTCCGGGACGGAGACCGGGGAGCTGTTTTTT. Translating gives CASSLSGTETGELFF. Together with reference TRBV5-4 and TRBJ2-2, the CDR3 gives the full variable domain: ETGVTQSPTHLIKTRGQQVTLRCSSQSGHNTVSWYQQALGQGPQFIFQYYREEENGRGNFPPRFSGLQFPNYSSELNVNALELDDSALYLCASSLSGTETGELFFGEGSRLTVL.